The source of this TCR beta chain is a study of cytotoxic CD8 clonotypes in ibrutinib-treated CLL (dated by TCRdb to the early 2020s). Background on the whole study: In this cohort, more than 14 patients were treatment-naive and under 13 were relapsed/refractory, while around 18 had unmutated IGHV. Partial responses were observed in 24 patients and complete responses in 2; after a median follow-up of 68 months, remission was maintained in around 14 patients and progression was observed in some twelve. Response samples were obtained after a median of roughly eleven months of treatment, with a range of roughly 6 to 40 months. On average, each sample yielded roughly 260,000 productive templates and 85,000 to 95,000 productive rearrangements. Of the 90 or so participants in the trial, roughly 26 had longitudinal samples available. Cryopreserved peripheral blood mononuclear cells were collected before treatment, at response, and at either disease progression or sustained remission. What the authors observed across the whole study: Public clonotypes were found to be uncommon and were observed to contract or remain stable during treatment; the increase in clonality was shown to reflect expansion of private clonotypes at ibrutinib response. Clonality increased at ibrutinib response, stayed stable in sustained remission, and fell back toward baseline at progression. Sampling times were not matched between patients in sustained remission and patients whose disease was progressing, and lymph node repertoires were not examined. At baseline, clonality was higher than in age-matched healthy donors and showed a strong correlation with circulating CD8+ T-cell counts.

In this sample, this clone turned up once. Its antigen is currently not known. No qualities accompany the bases; no much larger clone lies one base away. For TCR beta library preparation, around 2 micrograms of genomic DNA were isolated from cryopreserved PBMCs. Longitudinal blood samples from CLL patients receiving ibrutinib monotherapy were subjected to high-throughput TCR beta sequencing. The patients took part in an open-label, single-center phase 2 trial of ibrutinib monotherapy. A MiSeq instrument was used for deep resolution sequencing, which targeted depths ranging from 1 in 1 million up to 1 in 200,000 T cells, with coverage averaging 10x for each clonotype. TCR beta libraries were generated with the immunoSEQ hsTCRB Kit. As for how the authors treated the data: The data were analyzed with ImmunoSEQ Analyzer and ImmunoSEQ Data Assistant, and V, D and J gene assignments followed IMGT definitions. Clonality, with values ranging from 0 to 1, was calculated as one minus the normalized Shannon entropy of productive rearrangement frequencies. Only overrepresented clonotypes making up at least 0.05% of each patient's repertoire were included in the public clonotype analysis. Around 14 repertoires from age-matched healthy donors, obtained from immuneACCESS, served as clonality controls. TCRdb carries this immuneACCESS record with in-frame sequences only. Its versions omit some clonotypes, under half of them owing to an unresolved V gene in the studies checked, with the rest unexplained. V, J and clone size derive from that table, while D and trimming were established from the DNA sequence. For this sample there are around 310,000 clones; around four fifths appear just once. 5.5% to 8% of the sample comes from the top ten.

Via the germline V gene, CDR1 is SGHVS and CDR2 FNYEAQ. The cysteine opens and the phenylalanine closes a CDR3 of 17 amino acids. Only CDR3 DNA remains: 51 bases, in frame from the first base. V was cut back by 4 bases and J by 0 bases, leaving a gap of 19 bases between them. Recombination connected TRBV7-6 to TRBJ2-7, with the D gene not clear enough to name. The TCR originated in a human donor with chronic lymphocytic leukemia. Here the sequenced sample was PBMCs, taken before ibrutinib treatment. Read as DNA, the sequence is TGTGCCAGCAGCTCCAGCTCCCCCCCAGGAGACTCCTACGAGCAGTACTTC. Translated, it reads CASSSSSPPGDSYEQYF.